The rows below give T cell receptor beta chains drawn from one sample of a study of blood T cell repertoires in COVID-19. Assay used: immunoSEQ multiplex PCR; TCRdb lists only in-frame clones, some missing. The data contain under 200,000 clones, about 90% of them seen just once; the ten biggest clones take up approximately 4%. Input material: peripheral blood. The receptor set was obtained from a woman between 65 and 79 years old with acute or convalescent COVID-19. Both conserved end residues are trimmed from each CDR3.

len: 12; v_gene: TRBV28; j_gene: TRBJ2-7; CDR3aa: ASSRTSGGYEQY
len: 14; v_gene: TRBV28; j_gene: TRBJ2-1; CDR3aa: ASSPREGLANNEQF
len: 14; v_gene: TRBV9; j_gene: TRBJ1-1; CDR3aa: ASSPKVLTGTAEAF
len: 14; v_gene: TRBV20-1; j_gene: TRBJ2-1; CDR3aa: SASPIPGQANNEQF
len: 12; v_gene: TRBV19; j_gene: TRBJ1-5; CDR3aa: ASNHRTGWEPQH
len: 12; v_gene: TRBV29-1; j_gene: TRBJ1-5; CDR3aa: SVGGQGNNQPQH
len: 12; v_gene: TRBV6-5; j_gene: TRBJ2-1; CDR3aa: ASSYLDPRGEQF
len: 13; v_gene: TRBV19; j_gene: TRBJ2-1; CDR3aa: ASSIRLDAYNEQF
len: 13; v_gene: TRBV5-1; j_gene: TRBJ2-1; CDR3aa: ASSLGGGVYNEQF
len: 13; v_gene: TRBV7-8; j_gene: TRBJ1-1; CDR3aa: ASSSRQGTYAEAF
len: 11; v_gene: TRBV7-2; j_gene: TRBJ1-2; CDR3aa: ASSYRANYGYT
len: 14; v_gene: TRBV27; j_gene: TRBJ2-5; CDR3aa: ASSLFPHSGSGAQY
len: 11; v_gene: TRBV10-2; j_gene: TRBJ1-3; CDR3aa: ASSVSSGNTIY
len: 11; v_gene: TRBV3-1/TRBV3-2; j_gene: TRBJ1-1; CDR3aa: ASRAQPNTEAF
len: 16; v_gene: TRBV30; j_gene: TRBJ1-6; CDR3aa: AWSSPRDRRGPNSPLH
len: 13; v_gene: TRBV5-8; j_gene: TRBJ2-2; CDR3aa: ASSLYPGGSGELF
len: 11; v_gene: TRBV4-2; j_gene: TRBJ1-1; CDR3aa: ASSQGQPTEAF
len: 17; v_gene: TRBV10-3; j_gene: TRBJ1-5; CDR3aa: AISEGDVWRVGSNQPQH
len: 15; v_gene: TRBV7-9; j_gene: TRBJ2-1; CDR3aa: ASSFPFAGIGYNEQF
len: 14; v_gene: TRBV2; j_gene: TRBJ2-4; CDR3aa: ASSESSGRSKNIQY
len: 12; v_gene: TRBV6-1; j_gene: TRBJ1-1; CDR3aa: ASSEGGYLTEAF
len: 12; v_gene: TRBV4-2; j_gene: TRBJ1-1; CDR3aa: ASSHPGVATEAF
len: 13; v_gene: TRBV6-5; j_gene: TRBJ1-6; CDR3aa: ASSYVQGRGSPLH
len: 12; v_gene: TRBV11-2; j_gene: TRBJ2-4; CDR3aa: ASSSRLAKNIQY